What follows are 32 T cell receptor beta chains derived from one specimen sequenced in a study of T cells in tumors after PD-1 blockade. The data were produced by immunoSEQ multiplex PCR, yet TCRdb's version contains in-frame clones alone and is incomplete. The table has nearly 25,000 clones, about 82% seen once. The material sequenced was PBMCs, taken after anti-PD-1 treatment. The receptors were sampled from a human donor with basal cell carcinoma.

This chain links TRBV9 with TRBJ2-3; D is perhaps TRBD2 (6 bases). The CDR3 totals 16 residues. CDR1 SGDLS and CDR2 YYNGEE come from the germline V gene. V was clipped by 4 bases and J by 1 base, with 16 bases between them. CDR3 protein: CASSPQWGGGTDTQYF. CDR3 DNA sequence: TGTGCCAGCAGCCCACAGTGGGGCGGGGGCACAGATACGCAGTATTTT. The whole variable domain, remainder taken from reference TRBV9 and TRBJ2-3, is DSGVTQTPKHLITATGQRVTLRCSPRSGDLSVYWYQQSLDQGLQFLIQYYNGEERAKGNILERFSAQQFPDLHSELNLSSLELGDSALYFCASSPQWGGGTDTQYFGPGTRLTVL.

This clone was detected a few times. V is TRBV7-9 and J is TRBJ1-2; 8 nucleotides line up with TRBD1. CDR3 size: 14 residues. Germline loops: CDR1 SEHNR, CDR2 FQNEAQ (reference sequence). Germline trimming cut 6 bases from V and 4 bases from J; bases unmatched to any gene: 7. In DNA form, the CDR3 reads TGTGCCAGCAGATCCTCCGGACAGGGCTATGGCTACACCTTC. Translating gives CASRSSGQGYGYTF.

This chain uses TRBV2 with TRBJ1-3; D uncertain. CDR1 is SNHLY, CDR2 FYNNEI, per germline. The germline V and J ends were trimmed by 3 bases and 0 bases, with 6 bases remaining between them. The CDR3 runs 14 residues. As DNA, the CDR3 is TGTGCCAGCAGTGAGGGCCGCTCTGGAAACACCATATATTTT. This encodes CASSEGRSGNTIYF.

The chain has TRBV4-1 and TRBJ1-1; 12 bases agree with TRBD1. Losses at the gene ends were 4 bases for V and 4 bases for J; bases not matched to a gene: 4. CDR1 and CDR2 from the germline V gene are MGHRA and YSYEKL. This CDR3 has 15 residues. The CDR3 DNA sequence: TGCGCCAGCAGCCTGGGACAGGGGGCCTCCACTGAAGCTTTCTTT. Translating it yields CASSLGQGASTEAFF.

The CDR3 is CASRQAGGPNTGELFF. Written as DNA, the CDR3 is TGCGCCAGCAGGCAAGCGGGGGGTCCGAACACCGGGGAGCTGTTTTTT. V usage is TRBV10-2 and J usage is TRBJ2-2, with 9 bases lining up with TRBD2. The germline gives CDR1 WSHSY, CDR2 SAAADI. V trimming: 6 bases; J trimming: 0 bases; junction bases outside the gene matches: 5. There are 16 residues in the CDR3.

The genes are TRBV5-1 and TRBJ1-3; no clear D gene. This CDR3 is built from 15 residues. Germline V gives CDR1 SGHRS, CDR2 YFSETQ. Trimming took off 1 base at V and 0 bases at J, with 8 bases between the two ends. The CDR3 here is CASSLPRSSGNTIYF. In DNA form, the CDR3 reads TGCGCCAGCAGCTTGCCCAGAAGCTCTGGAAACACCATATATTTT.

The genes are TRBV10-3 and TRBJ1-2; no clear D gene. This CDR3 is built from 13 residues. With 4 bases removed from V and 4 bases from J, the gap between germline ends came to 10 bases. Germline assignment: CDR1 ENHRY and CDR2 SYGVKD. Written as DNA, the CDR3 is TGTGCCATCAGTGCCGAGGGCGCCTATGGCTACACCTTC. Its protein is CAISAEGAYGYTF.

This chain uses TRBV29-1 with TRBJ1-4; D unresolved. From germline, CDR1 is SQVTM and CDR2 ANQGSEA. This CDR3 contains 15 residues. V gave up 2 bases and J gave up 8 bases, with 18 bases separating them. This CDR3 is CSVEPEPGRGEKLFF. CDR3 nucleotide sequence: TGCAGCGTTGAACCGGAACCGGGCCGGGGAGAAAAACTGTTTTTT.

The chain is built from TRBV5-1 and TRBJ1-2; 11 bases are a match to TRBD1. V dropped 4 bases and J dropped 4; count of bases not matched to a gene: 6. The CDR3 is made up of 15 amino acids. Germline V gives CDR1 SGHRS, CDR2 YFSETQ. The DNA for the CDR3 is TGCGCCAGCAGCCAACCGGACAGGGGGCTCTATGGCTACACCTTC. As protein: CASSQPDRGLYGYTF. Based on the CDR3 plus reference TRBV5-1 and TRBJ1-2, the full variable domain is KAGVTQTPRYLIKTRGQQVTLSCSPISGHRSVSWYQQTPGQGLQFLFEYFSETQRNKGNFPGRFSGRQFSNSRSEMNVSTLELGDSALYLCASSQPDRGLYGYTFGSGTRLTVV.

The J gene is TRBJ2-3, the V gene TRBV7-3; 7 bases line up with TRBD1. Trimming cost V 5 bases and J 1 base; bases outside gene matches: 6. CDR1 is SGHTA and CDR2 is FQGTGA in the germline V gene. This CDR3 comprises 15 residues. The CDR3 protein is CASSPGTAGTDTQYF. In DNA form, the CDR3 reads TGTGCCAGCAGCCCGGGGACAGCAGGCACAGATACGCAGTATTTT.

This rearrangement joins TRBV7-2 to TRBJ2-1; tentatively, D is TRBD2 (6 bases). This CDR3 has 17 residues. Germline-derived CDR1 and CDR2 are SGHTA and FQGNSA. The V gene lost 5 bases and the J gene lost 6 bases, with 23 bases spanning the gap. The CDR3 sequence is CASSRIGRDFGGNEQFF. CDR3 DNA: TGTGCCAGCAGCCGCATCGGACGGGACTTTGGCGGCAATGAGCAGTTCTTC.

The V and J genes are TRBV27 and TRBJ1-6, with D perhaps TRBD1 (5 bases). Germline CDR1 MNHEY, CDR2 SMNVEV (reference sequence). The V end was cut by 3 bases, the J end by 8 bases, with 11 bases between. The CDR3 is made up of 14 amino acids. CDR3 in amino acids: CASSFAGTYSPLHF. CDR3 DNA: TGTGCCAGCAGTTTCGCCGGGACCTATTCACCCCTCCACTTT.

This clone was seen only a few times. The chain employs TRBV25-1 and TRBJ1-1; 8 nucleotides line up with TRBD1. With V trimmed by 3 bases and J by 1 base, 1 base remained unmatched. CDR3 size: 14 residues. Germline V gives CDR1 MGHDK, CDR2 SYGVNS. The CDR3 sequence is CASSEQGANTEAFF. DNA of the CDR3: TGTGCCAGCAGTGAGCAGGGGGCGAACACTGAAGCTTTCTTT. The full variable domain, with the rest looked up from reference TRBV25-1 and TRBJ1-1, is EADIYQTPRYLVIGTGKKITLECSQTMGHDKMYWYQQDPGMELHLIHYSYGVNSTEKGDLSSESTVSRIRTEHFPLTLESARPSHTSQYLCASSEQGANTEAFFGQGTRLTVV.

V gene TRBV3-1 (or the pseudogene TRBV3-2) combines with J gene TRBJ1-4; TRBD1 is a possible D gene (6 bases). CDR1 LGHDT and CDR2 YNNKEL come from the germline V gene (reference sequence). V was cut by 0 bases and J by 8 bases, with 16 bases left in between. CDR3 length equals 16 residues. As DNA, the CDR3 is TGTGCCAGCAGCCAAGATTACGGCCAGGGGAGGGAAAAACTGTTTTTT. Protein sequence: CASSQDYGQGREKLFF.

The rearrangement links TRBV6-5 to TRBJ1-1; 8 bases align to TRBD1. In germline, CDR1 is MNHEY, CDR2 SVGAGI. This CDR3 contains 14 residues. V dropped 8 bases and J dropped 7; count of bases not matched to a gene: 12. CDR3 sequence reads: CASRLTGELGEAFF. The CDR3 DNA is TGTGCCAGCCGTTTGACAGGGGAGCTTGGTGAAGCTTTCTTT.

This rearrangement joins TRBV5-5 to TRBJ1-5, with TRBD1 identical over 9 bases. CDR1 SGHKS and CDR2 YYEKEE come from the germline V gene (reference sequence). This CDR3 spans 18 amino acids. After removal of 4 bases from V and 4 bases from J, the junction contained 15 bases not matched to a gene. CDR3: CASSPVLRDRVLNQPQHF. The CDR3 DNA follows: TGTGCCAGCAGCCCCGTCCTCCGGGACAGGGTTTTGAATCAGCCCCAGCATTTT.

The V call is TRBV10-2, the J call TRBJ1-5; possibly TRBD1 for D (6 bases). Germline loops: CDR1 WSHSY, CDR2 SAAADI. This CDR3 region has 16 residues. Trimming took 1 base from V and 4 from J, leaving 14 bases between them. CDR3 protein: CASSEWAGDGNQPQHF. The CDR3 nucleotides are TGCGCCAGCAGTGAGTGGGCAGGGGATGGGAATCAGCCCCAGCATTTT.

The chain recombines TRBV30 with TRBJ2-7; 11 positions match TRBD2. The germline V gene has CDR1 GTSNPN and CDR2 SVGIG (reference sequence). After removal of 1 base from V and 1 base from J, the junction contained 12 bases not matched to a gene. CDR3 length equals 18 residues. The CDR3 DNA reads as TGTGCCTGGAGTGGTTATTCTAGCGGGGGGCCGACTTCCTACGAGCAGTACTTC. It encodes CAWSGYSSGGPTSYEQYF.

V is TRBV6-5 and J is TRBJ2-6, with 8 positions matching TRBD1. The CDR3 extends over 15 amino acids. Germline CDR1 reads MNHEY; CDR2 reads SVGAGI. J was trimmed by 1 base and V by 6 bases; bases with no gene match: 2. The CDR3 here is CASRTGGSGANVLTF. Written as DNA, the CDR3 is TGTGCCAGCAGAACAGGGGGGTCTGGGGCCAACGTCCTGACTTTC.

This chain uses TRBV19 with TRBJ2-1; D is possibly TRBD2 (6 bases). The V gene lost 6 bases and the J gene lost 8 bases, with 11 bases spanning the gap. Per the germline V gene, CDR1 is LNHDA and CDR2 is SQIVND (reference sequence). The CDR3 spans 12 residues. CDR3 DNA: TGTGCCAGTAGCGGGGGTTGGGATGAGCAGTTCTTC. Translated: CASSGGWDEQFF.

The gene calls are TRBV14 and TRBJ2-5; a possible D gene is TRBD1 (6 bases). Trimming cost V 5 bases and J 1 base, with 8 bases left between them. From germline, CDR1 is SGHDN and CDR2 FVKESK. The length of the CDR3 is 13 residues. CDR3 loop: CASSGGLQETQYF. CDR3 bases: TGTGCCAGCAGCGGGGGCCTCCAAGAGACCCAGTACTTC.

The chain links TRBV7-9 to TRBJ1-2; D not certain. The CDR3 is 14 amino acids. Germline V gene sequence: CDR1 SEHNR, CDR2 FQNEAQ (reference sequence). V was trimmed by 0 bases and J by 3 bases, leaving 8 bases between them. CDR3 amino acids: CASSLAYSHYGYTF. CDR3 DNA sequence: TGTGCCAGCAGCTTAGCGTACAGTCACTATGGCTACACCTTC. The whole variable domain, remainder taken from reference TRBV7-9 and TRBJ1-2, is DTGVSQNPRHKITKRGQNVTFRCDPISEHNRLYWYRQTLGQGPEFLTYFQNEAQLEKSRLLSDRFSAERPKGSFSTLEIQRTEQGDSAMYLCASSLAYSHYGYTFGSGTRLTVV.

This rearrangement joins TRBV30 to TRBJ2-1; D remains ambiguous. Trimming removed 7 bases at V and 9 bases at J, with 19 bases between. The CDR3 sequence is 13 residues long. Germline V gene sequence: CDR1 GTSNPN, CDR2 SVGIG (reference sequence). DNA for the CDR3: TGTGCCTCATTTCATGGAAGTTGGGGTGAGCAGTTCTTC. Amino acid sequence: CASFHGSWGEQFF.

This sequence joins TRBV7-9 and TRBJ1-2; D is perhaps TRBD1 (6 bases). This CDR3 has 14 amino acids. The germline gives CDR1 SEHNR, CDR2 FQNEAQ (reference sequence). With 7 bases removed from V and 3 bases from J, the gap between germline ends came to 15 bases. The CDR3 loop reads CASTEGDLDYGYTF. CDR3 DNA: TGTGCCAGCACCGAGGGGGACCTGGACTATGGCTACACCTTC.

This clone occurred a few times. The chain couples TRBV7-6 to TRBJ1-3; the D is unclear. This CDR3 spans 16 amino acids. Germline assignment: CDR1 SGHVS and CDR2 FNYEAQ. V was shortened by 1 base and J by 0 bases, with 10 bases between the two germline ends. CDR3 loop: CASSLGSRFSGNTIYF. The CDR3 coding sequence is TGTGCCAGCAGCTTAGGGTCCCGGTTCTCTGGAAACACCATATATTTT.

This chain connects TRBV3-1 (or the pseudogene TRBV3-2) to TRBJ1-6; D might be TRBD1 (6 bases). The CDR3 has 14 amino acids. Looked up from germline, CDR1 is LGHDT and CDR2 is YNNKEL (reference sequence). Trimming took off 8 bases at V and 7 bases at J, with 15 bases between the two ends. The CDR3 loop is CASLGRGRNSPLHF. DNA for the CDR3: TGTGCCAGCCTTGGAAGGGGGAGGAATTCACCCCTCCACTTT.

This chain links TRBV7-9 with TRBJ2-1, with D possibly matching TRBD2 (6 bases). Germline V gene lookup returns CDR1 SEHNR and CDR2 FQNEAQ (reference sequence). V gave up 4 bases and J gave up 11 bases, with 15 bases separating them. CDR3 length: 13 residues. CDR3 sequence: CASSWGELEQQFF. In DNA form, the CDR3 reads TGTGCCAGCAGCTGGGGGGAGTTGGAACAGCAGTTCTTC.

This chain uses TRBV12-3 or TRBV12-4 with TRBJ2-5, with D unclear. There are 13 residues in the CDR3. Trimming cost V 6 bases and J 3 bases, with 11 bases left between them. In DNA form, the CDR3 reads TGTGCCAGCAGGAGGACGGCAGAAGAGACCCAGTACTTC. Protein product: CASRRTAEETQYF.

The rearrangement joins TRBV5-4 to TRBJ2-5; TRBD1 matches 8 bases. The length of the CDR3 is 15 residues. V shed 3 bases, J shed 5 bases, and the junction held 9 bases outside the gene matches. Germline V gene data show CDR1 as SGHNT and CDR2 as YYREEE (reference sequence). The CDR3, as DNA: TGTGCCAGCAGCTCAAACAAAAGACAGGGGGAGACCCAGTACTTC. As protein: CASSSNKRQGETQYF.

The CDR3: CSVRGLNSYEQYF. The DNA of the CDR3 is TGCAGCGTACGGGGTCTCAATTCCTACGAGCAGTACTTC. V usage is TRBV29-1 and J usage is TRBJ2-7, with D perhaps TRBD2 (5 bases). Germline values: CDR1 SQVTM, CDR2 ANQGSEA. Trimming pared 6 bases from V and 1 base from J, leaving 13 bases between. This CDR3 is built from 13 residues.

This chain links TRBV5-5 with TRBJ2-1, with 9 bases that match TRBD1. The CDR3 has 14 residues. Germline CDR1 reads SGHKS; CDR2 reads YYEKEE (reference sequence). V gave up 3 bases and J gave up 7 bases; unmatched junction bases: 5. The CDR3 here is CASSSGTGPNEQFF. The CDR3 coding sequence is TGTGCCAGCAGCTCCGGGACAGGGCCTAATGAGCAGTTCTTC.

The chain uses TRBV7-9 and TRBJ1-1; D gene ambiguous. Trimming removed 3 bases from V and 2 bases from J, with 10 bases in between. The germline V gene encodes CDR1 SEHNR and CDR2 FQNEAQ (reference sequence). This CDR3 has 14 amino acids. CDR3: CASSFGNTNTEAFF. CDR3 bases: TGTGCCAGCAGCTTCGGGAATACTAACACTGAAGCTTTCTTT.